Listed below are T cell receptor beta chains from one sample, sequenced in a study of blood T cell repertoires in COVID-19. Profiled with immunoSEQ multiplex PCR; TCRdb holds only in-frame clones, not every one. The sample has 90,000 or so clones, about 87% seen once. Sequencing was performed on peripheral blood. The receptors here all came from a man at least 80 years old with acute or convalescent COVID-19. Each CDR3 is given with its conserved first and last residue. A D gene is named only where the DNA matches it firmly. Where a row states a size, it is once, few, many or the class of an expanded clone; other rows omit it.

d_gene,v_gene,j_gene,abundance,CDR3aa,CDR3nt
.,TRBV5-1,TRBJ2-5,.,CASSLSNQETQYF,TGCGCCAGCAGCTTGAGCAACCAAGAGACCCAGTACTTC
TRBD1,TRBV30,TRBJ1-5,.,CAWSAGGVQPQHF,TGTGCCTGGAGCGCAGGGGGCGTTCAGCCCCAGCATTTT
TRBD2,TRBV3-1/TRBV3-2,TRBJ2-1,.,CASSQDPGGRRGYEQFF,TGTGCCAGCAGCCAAGATCCGGGGGGGCGTAGGGGATATGAGCAGTTCTTC
TRBD1,TRBV28,TRBJ1-5,.,CASSLDRFIPQGASNQPQHF,TGTGCCAGCAGTTTAGACCGCTTTATCCCCCAGGGGGCTAGCAATCAGCCCCAGCATTTT
TRBD2,TRBV11-2,TRBJ2-1,.,CASSSGEGKKFF,TGTGCCAGCAGCTCTGGGGAGGGTAAAAAGTTCTTC
.,TRBV5-1,TRBJ2-2,few,CASRDQGLSGELFF,TGCGCCAGCAGAGATCAGGGGCTGTCCGGGGAGCTGTTTTTT
.,TRBV7-9,TRBJ1-3,.,CASSSTGPGNTIYF,TGTGCCAGCAGCTCTACTGGGCCCGGAAACACCATATATTTT
.,TRBV3-1/TRBV3-2,TRBJ1-2,.,CASSQAGQSYGYTF,TGTGCCAGCAGCCAAGCTGGACAAAGCTATGGCTACACCTTC
TRBD1,TRBV28,TRBJ2-5,few,CASSLRDRGVGTQYF,TGTGCCAGCAGTCTACGAGACAGGGGTGTGGGGACCCAGTACTTC
.,TRBV25-1,TRBJ1-4,.,CASSESGPWNLFF,TGTGCCAGCAGTGAATCAGGCCCTTGGAATCTGTTTTTT
.,TRBV19,TRBJ2-2,.,CASSRDINTGELFF,TGTGCCAGTAGTAGAGACATTAACACCGGGGAGCTGTTTTTT
.,TRBV6-5,TRBJ2-3,.,CASSYEGPTDTQYF,TGTGCCAGCAGTTACGAGGGTCCCACAGATACGCAGTATTTT
TRBD2,TRBV9,TRBJ2-1,.,CASRGEGPTYNEQFF,TGTGCCAGCAGGGGGGAGGGCCCCACCTACAATGAGCAGTTCTTC
.,TRBV5-4,TRBJ2-1,.,CASSLETSSRDEQFF,TGTGCCAGCAGCTTGGAAACTAGCAGTCGGGATGAGCAGTTCTTC
.,TRBV5-1,TRBJ1-3,.,CASSLGVATGSGNTIYF,TGCGCCAGCAGCTTGGGAGTGGCGACAGGCTCTGGAAACACCATATATTTT
.,TRBV21-1,TRBJ2-7,.,CASSKRGPPYEQYF,TGTGCCAGCAGCAAAAGGGGGCCGCCCTACGAGCAGTACTTC
TRBD1,TRBV18,TRBJ1-2,few,CASSPLGQRGYGYTF,TGTGCCAGCTCACCGTTGGGACAGAGAGGCTATGGCTACACCTTC
TRBD2,TRBV6-2/TRBV6-3,TRBJ2-1,.,CASSYQGLAVYNEQFF,TGTGCCAGCAGTTACCAGGGACTAGCGGTTTACAATGAGCAGTTCTTC
.,TRBV28,TRBJ1-6,.,CASSILGSGQGPSPLHF,TGTGCCAGCAGTATACTCGGTAGCGGGCAGGGTCCTTCACCCCTCCACTTT
TRBD1,TRBV9,TRBJ1-3,.,CASSGGGTGGNTIYF,TGTGCCAGCAGCGGGGGCGGGACAGGGGGAAACACCATATATTTT
.,TRBV7-6,TRBJ1-2,.,CASSPQGSYGYTF,TGTGCCAGCAGCCCCCAGGGGTCCTATGGCTACACCTTC
.,TRBV9,TRBJ1-5,.,CASSAGRENSNQPQHF,TGTGCCAGCAGCGCGGGTAGGGAGAATAGCAATCAGCCCCAGCATTTT
TRBD2,TRBV2,TRBJ2-3,.,CASKLAGGADTQYF,TGTGCCAGCAAACTAGCGGGGGGGGCAGATACGCAGTATTTT
TRBD1,TRBV30,TRBJ1-3,.,CAWSVRGPSVNTIYF,TGTGCCTGGAGTGTAAGGGGGCCCTCGGTTAACACCATATATTTT
.,TRBV2,TRBJ2-1,once,CATRDTYNEQFF,TGTGCCACCCGGGACACATACAATGAGCAGTTCTTC
TRBD1,TRBV11-2,TRBJ1-1,.,CASSSHRGSNTEAFF,TGTGCCAGCAGCTCCCACAGGGGCTCGAACACTGAAGCTTTCTTT
TRBD2,TRBV6-5,TRBJ2-3,.,CASSRLAGSTDTQYF,TGTGCCAGCAGTCGACTAGCGGGAAGCACAGATACGCAGTATTTT
.,TRBV10-2,TRBJ2-1,.,CAAADYYNEQFF,TGCGCCGCGGCGGACTACTACAATGAGCAGTTCTTC
.,TRBV5-1,TRBJ1-1,once,CASSPSGDHTEAFF,TGCGCCAGCAGCCCCTCAGGGGACCACACTGAAGCTTTCTTT
.,TRBV11-1,TRBJ1-1,.,CASSLGVGWNTEAFF,TGTGCCAGCAGCTTAGGGGTGGGCTGGAACACTGAAGCTTTCTTT
.,TRBV7-3,TRBJ2-3,.,CASSFPERTDTQYF,TGTGCCAGCAGCTTCCCGGAGCGCACAGATACGCAGTATTTT
.,TRBV5-1,TRBJ2-3,.,CASSLWGGPDTQYF,TGCGCCAGCAGCTTGTGGGGGGGCCCAGATACGCAGTATTTT
.,TRBV9,TRBJ2-7,.,CASSHNGEGGEEQYF,TGTGCCAGCAGCCATAACGGGGAAGGGGGAGAAGAGCAGTACTTC
TRBD2,TRBV30,TRBJ2-1,few,CAKSGASARGEQFF,TGTGCCAAAAGCGGGGCTAGCGCGAGGGGAGAGCAGTTCTTC
.,TRBV7-2,TRBJ1-5,.,CASSKDSYQPQHF,TGTGCCAGCAGCAAGGACAGCTATCAGCCCCAGCATTTT
.,TRBV19,TRBJ2-1,.,CASSPAGAREQFF,TGTGCCAGTAGTCCTGCGGGGGCGCGTGAGCAGTTCTTC
TRBD2,TRBV19,TRBJ2-5,.,CASSYTSGVETQYF,TGTGCCAGTAGTTATACTAGCGGGGTAGAGACCCAGTACTTC
.,TRBV5-1,TRBJ1-2,.,CASSLEGDTTFGYTF,TGCGCCAGCAGCTTGGAGGGGGACACCACGTTTGGCTACACCTTC
.,TRBV19,TRBJ2-7,.,CASSIGGSSYEQYF,TGTGCCAGTAGTATTGGCGGCAGCTCCTACGAGCAGTACTTC
TRBD1,TRBV10-2,TRBJ2-7,.,CASSDRDRATYEQYF,TGCGCCAGCAGTGACCGGGACAGGGCCACCTACGAGCAGTACTTC
TRBD1,TRBV11-3,TRBJ2-1,.,CASSSGTGGDEQFF,TGTGCCAGCAGCTCCGGGACAGGAGGTGATGAGCAGTTCTTC
.,TRBV5-1,TRBJ2-5,.,CASSLGTTVRETQYF,TGCGCCAGCAGCTTGGGGACTACAGTAAGAGAGACCCAGTACTTC
.,TRBV5-1,TRBJ1-5,.,CASSVAGNQPQHF,TGCGCCAGCAGTGTGGCAGGGAATCAGCCCCAGCATTTT
.,TRBV5-1,TRBJ2-7,.,CASSLVSGYEQYF,TGCGCCAGCAGCTTGGTTTCGGGTTACGAGCAGTACTTC
.,TRBV5-6,TRBJ1-6,once,CASSLARGNNSPLHF,TGTGCCAGCAGCTTGGCCAGGGGCAATAATTCACCCCTCCACTTT
.,TRBV12-3/TRBV12-4,TRBJ1-4,.,CASSLEVTGKLFF,TGTGCCAGCAGTTTGGAGGTTACGGGGAAACTGTTTTTT
.,TRBV11-2,TRBJ1-1,.,CASSFQGKNTEAFF,TGTGCCAGCAGCTTTCAGGGAAAGAACACTGAAGCTTTCTTT
TRBD2,TRBV7-9,TRBJ2-7,.,CASSDPLAGGRREQYF,TGTGCCAGCAGCGACCCCCTAGCGGGAGGCCGTCGTGAGCAGTACTTC
.,TRBV4-3,TRBJ2-7,.,CASSQEADLLYEQYF,TGCGCCAGCAGCCAAGAGGCAGATCTCCTTTACGAGCAGTACTTC
TRBD1,TRBV5-1,TRBJ1-4,.,CASSRDRAYEKLFF,TGCGCCAGCAGTCGGGACAGGGCCTATGAAAAACTGTTTTTT
.,TRBV6-1,TRBJ1-1,.,CASSDLLGGYTGNTEAFF,TGTGCCAGCAGTGATCTCCTAGGGGGATACACGGGGAACACTGAAGCTTTCTTT
.,TRBV3-1/TRBV3-2,TRBJ1-2,once,CASSQVLGQNYGYTF,TGTGCCAGCAGCCAAGTCCTGGGGCAGAACTATGGCTACACCTTC
TRBD1,TRBV29-1,TRBJ2-7,few,CSVELGQNSYEQYF,TGCAGCGTTGAACTGGGACAGAACTCCTACGAGCAGTACTTC
TRBD1,TRBV28,TRBJ1-1,.,CASRGDRGMSTEAFF,TGTGCCAGCAGGGGGGACAGGGGTATGAGCACTGAAGCTTTCTTT
.,TRBV7-8,TRBJ2-3,once,CASSLLIDTQYF,TGTGCCAGCAGCCTTTTAATAGATACGCAGTATTTT